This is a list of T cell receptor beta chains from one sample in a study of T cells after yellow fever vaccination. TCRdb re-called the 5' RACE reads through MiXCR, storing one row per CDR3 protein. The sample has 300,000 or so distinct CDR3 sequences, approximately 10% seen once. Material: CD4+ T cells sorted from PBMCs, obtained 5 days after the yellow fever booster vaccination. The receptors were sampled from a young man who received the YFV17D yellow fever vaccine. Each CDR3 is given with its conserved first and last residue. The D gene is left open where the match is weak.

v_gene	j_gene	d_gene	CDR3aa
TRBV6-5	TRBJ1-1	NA	CASRDLGAEAFF
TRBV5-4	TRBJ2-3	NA	CASKSTGRTSTDTQYF
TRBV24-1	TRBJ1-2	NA	CATSDPDRYFGYTF
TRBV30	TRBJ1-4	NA	CAWSVRDTPEKLFF
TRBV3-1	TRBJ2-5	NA	CASSQEGAGRETQYF
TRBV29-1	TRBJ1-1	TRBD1	CSGGTGEGYTEAFF
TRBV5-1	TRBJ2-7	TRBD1	CASSLAGTGGHEQYF
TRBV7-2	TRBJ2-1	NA	CASSLARTYNEQFF
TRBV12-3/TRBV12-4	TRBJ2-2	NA	CASRLQEVETGELFF
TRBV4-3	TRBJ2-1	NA	CASSQEPGFYNEQFF
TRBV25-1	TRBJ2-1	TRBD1	CASSGSGTALEEQFF
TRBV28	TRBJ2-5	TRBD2	CASSFPSGTIETQYF
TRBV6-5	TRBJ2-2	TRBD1	CASRRQGAGELFF
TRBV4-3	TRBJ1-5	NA	CASSQAISQGFYQPQHF
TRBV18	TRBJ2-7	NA	CASSPRGSGAYEQYF
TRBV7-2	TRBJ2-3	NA	CASSLEITDTQYF
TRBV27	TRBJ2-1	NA	CASRPSRSYNEQFF
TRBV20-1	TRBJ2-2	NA	CSARDQENTGELFF